This TCR beta chain comes out of a study of Graves' ophthalmopathy and Graves' hyperthyroidism. The study, taken as a whole, reports: Ophthalmopathy and stable hyperthyroidism were discriminated by a 13-signature model, with over 85% sensitivity and 81.08% specificity. Clonotypes were expanded in thyroid at above 0.001 frequency, and most also appeared in blood.

In germline, CDR1 is DFQATT, CDR2 SNEGSKA (reference sequence). The V and J ends lost 0 bases and 2 bases respectively, with 14 bases between them. The CDR3 loop spans 15 amino acids. A few counts support this clonotype. Antigen: not known. RNA transcripts served as template for amplifying TCR beta CDR3 sequences. An initial RT-PCR round employing HTBI primers preceded a second-round multiplex PCR. MiXCR, run by TCRdb on the multiplex PCR reads, gives a single entry per CDR3 protein. The table includes 740,000 or so distinct CDR3 sequences, around 40% detected once. The sequence was obtained from an adult man with Graves' ophthalmopathy. The source material was peripheral blood. The V and J genes are TRBV20-1 and TRBJ2-7, with no clear D. CDR3 amino acids: CSAREKQNSPYEQYF. In DNA, the CDR3 is TGCAGTGCTAGAGAGAAACAGAATTCCCCCTACGAGCAGTACTTC.